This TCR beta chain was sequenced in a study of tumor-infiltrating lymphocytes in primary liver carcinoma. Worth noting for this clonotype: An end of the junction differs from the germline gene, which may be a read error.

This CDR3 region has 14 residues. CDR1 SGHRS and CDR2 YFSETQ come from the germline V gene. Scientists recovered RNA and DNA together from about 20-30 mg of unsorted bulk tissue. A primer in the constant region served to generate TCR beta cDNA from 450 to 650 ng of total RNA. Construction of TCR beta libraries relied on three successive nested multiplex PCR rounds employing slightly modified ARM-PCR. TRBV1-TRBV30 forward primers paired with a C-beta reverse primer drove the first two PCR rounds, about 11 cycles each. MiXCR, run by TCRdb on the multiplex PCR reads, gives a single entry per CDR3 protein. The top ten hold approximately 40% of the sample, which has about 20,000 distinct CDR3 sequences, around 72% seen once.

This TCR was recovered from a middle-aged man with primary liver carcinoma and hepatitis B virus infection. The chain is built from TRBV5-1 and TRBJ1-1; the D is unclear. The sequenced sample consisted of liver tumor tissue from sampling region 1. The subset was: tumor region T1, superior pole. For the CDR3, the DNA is TGCGCCGGCAGCTTGGATGGGCAGAATACTGAAGCTTTCTTT. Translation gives CAGSLDGQNTEAFF. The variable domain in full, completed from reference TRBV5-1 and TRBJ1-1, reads KAGVTQTPRYLIKTRGQQVTLSCSPISGHRSVSWYQQTPGQGLQFLFEYFSETQRNKGNFPGRFSGRQFSNSRSEMNVSTLELGDSALYLCAGSLDGQNTEAFFGQGTRLTVV.